Shown below are 29 T cell receptor beta chains from a single sample sequenced in a study of T-cell reconstitution after alpha-beta-depleted transplantation in children. For TCRbeta, the library was prepared with unique molecular identifiers. A single record per CDR3 protein comes from TCRdb applying MiXCR to the PCR reads. Here the sample spans approximately 1,000,000 distinct CDR3 sequences, less than 30% being singletons. The sample in question was PBMCs, mostly from graft donor cells, obtained 360 days after TCRalphabeta/CD19-depleted stem cell transplant. The receptors stem from a boy under two years old who had a stem cell transplant for SCID, so the T cells may come from the graft donor.

The chain links TRBV15 to TRBJ2-1; 7 bases agree with TRBD2. V dropped 9 bases and J dropped 2; count of bases not matched to a gene: 7. Germline CDR1 reads LNHNV; CDR2 reads YYDKDF (reference sequence). The CDR3 is 14 residues long. The CDR3 coding sequence is TGTGCCACAGCGGTGGGAGGGACCTACAATGAGCAGTTCTTC. Protein product: CATAVGGTYNEQFF.

A few counts support this clonotype. The chain links TRBV4-1 to TRBJ2-1, with D tentatively TRBD1 or TRBD2 (5 bases each). The germline V gene has CDR1 MGHRA and CDR2 YSYEKL. This CDR3 has 17 residues. V gave up 1 base and J gave up 1 base, with 14 bases separating them. CDR3 sequence: CASSQGPSGRSYNEQFF. The DNA for the CDR3 is TGCGCCAGCAGCCAAGGGCCTTCGGGACGGTCCTACAATGAGCAGTTCTTC.

This rearrangement joins TRBV5-4 to TRBJ2-1; tentative D call: TRBD2 (5 bases). The CDR3 runs 15 residues. Per the germline V gene, CDR1 is SGHNT and CDR2 is YYREEE (reference sequence). V was shortened by 0 bases and J by 3 bases, with 10 bases between the two germline ends. CDR3 nucleotides: TGTGCCAGCAGCTTGGCCCCGGGGAACTACAATGAGCAGTTCTTC. It is translated as CASSLAPGNYNEQFF.

The table lists this clonotype with a few counts. A junction end diverges from the germline sequence, so it may reflect a read error. This chain links TRBV20-1 with TRBJ1-6; the D is unclear. This CDR3 is built from 13 residues. The germline gives CDR1 DFQATT, CDR2 SNEGSKA (reference sequence). In DNA, the CDR3 is TGCAGTGCTAAAGACACGTATAATTCGCCCCTCCACTTT. This sequence encodes CSAKDTYNSPLHF.

CDR3 amino acids: CASRGLTSSTDTQYF. In nucleotides, the CDR3 is TGCGCCAGCAGGGGACTAACCTCTAGCACAGATACGCAGTATTTT. The chain is built from TRBV5-1 and TRBJ2-3; 7 nucleotides match TRBD2. The V segment lost 5 bases and the J segment 0 bases; nucleotides outside the gene matches: 6. The germline gives CDR1 SGHRS, CDR2 YFSETQ. The CDR3 is made up of 15 amino acids.

This rearrangement joins TRBV11-2 to TRBJ2-1, with TRBD2 identical over 9 bases. Germline V CDR1 and CDR2: SGHAT, FQNNGV. The CDR3 is 16 residues long. The junction had 6 bases not matched to a gene; V was cut back by 5 bases and J by 1 base. CDR3 loop: CASSTQRGASYNEQFF. In DNA, the CDR3 is TGTGCCAGCAGCACACAGCGGGGGGCTTCCTACAATGAGCAGTTCTTC.

The chain uses TRBV27 and TRBJ2-5; no firm D call. The CDR3 runs 15 residues. V lost 0 bases, J lost 1 base, and 9 bases lay in between. In germline, CDR1 is MNHEY, CDR2 SMNVEV (reference sequence). Written as DNA, the CDR3 is TGTGCCAGCAGTTTATCCCATCTCCTCCAAGAGACCCAGTACTTC. This gives the protein CASSLSHLLQETQYF.

The rearrangement uses TRBV4-1 and TRBJ2-3; TRBD1 matches at 7 bases. The J segment lost 5 bases and the V segment lost 0 bases, leaving 11 bases of the junction unmatched. The CDR3 sequence is 17 residues long. From germline, CDR1 is MGHRA and CDR2 YSYEKL. CDR3 amino acids: CASSQEKAGGYGDTQYF. For the CDR3, the DNA is TGCGCCAGCAGCCAAGAGAAGGCAGGGGGATATGGAGATACGCAGTATTTT.

This clonotype came up a few times. The V gene is TRBV11-2, the J gene TRBJ2-3; perhaps D is TRBD1 or TRBD2 (6 bases each). Per germline, CDR1 SGHAT and CDR2 FQNNGV. CDR3 length: 17 amino acids. Between the trimmed V and J ends, which lost 0 bases and 3 bases, there was a span of 16 bases. CDR3 region: CASSLDPPWRGTDTQYF. CDR3 bases: TGTGCCAGCAGCTTAGATCCTCCATGGAGGGGGACAGATACGCAGTATTTT.

This clonotype was picked up one time. V is TRBV4-1 and J is TRBJ2-1; 7 bases are a match to TRBD1. The CDR3 covers 17 residues. V shed 3 bases, J shed 1 base, and the junction held 9 bases outside the gene matches. CDR1 and CDR2 from the germline V gene are MGHRA and YSYEKL. CDR3 protein: CASSQDTGASSYNEQFF. CDR3 sequence (DNA): TGCGCCAGCAGCCAGGACACAGGGGCCTCTTCCTACAATGAGCAGTTCTTC.

This clonotype was detected only once. The junction and the germline gene differ at one end; a read error may be behind it. V and J are TRBV4-1 and TRBJ2-7; no reliable D call. This CDR3 spans 11 amino acids. Germline V gene lookup returns CDR1 MGHRA and CDR2 YSYEKL. This CDR3 reads CASRNSHEQYF. The CDR3 DNA is TGCGCCAGCAGGAACTCCCACGAGCAGTACTTC.

The rearrangement links TRBV5-1 to TRBJ2-7; 7 bases are shared with TRBD1. The V gene end was trimmed by 0 bases and the J gene end by 0 bases; junction bases not matched to a gene: 3. The CDR3 loop spans 15 amino acids. Germline V CDR1 and CDR2: SGHRS, YFSETQ. The CDR3 DNA reads TGCGCCAGCAGCTTGGGGACAGGTCCCTCCTACGAGCAGTACTTC. Amino acid sequence: CASSLGTGPSYEQYF.

The chain uses TRBV6-1 and TRBJ2-7; TRBD1 matches at 7 bases. The germline CDR1 and CDR2 sequences are MNHNS and SASEGT. CDR3 length equals 16 residues. The J segment lost 3 bases and the V segment lost 5 bases, leaving 13 bases of the junction unmatched. The CDR3 nucleotides read TGTGCCAGCAGTATCCAACTTGGGACAGCCTACTACGAGCAGTACTTC. Translation: CASSIQLGTAYYEQYF.

The V gene is TRBV20-1, the J gene TRBJ1-6, with no clear D. The germline V gene has CDR1 DFQATT and CDR2 SNEGSKA (reference sequence). Trimming took 6 bases from V and 8 from J, leaving 26 bases between them. The CDR3 contains 17 residues. The chain's CDR3 is CSASRRKATKTDSPLHF. The CDR3 DNA follows: TGCAGTGCCTCCCGACGGAAGGCCACGAAAACGGATTCACCCCTCCACTTT.

This chain joins TRBV2 and TRBJ2-7; 9 nucleotides match TRBD1. This CDR3 region has 14 residues. Per the germline V gene, CDR1 is SNHLY and CDR2 is FYNNEI. V was clipped by 7 bases and J by 5 bases; unmatched bases: 9. The CDR3 sequence: CASTRDRVNNEQYF. The CDR3, as DNA: TGTGCCAGCACTCGGGACAGGGTGAACAACGAGCAGTACTTC.

The chain is built from TRBV20-1 and TRBJ1-5; TRBD1 might be the D (6 bases). This CDR3 contains 14 residues. Trimming removed 2 bases from V and 7 bases from J, with 15 bases in between. The germline gives CDR1 DFQATT, CDR2 SNEGSKA (reference sequence). The CDR3 sequence is CSARKPGANQPQHF. CDR3 DNA sequence: TGCAGTGCTAGAAAGCCAGGGGCGAACCAGCCCCAGCATTTT.

This clonotype was recorded a few times. The V gene is TRBV5-1, the J gene TRBJ2-3, with D perhaps matching TRBD1 (6 bases). This CDR3 is built from 14 residues. Germline V lookup: CDR1 SGHRS, CDR2 YFSETQ. Trimming shortened V by 3 bases and J by 2 bases, and 10 bases separated the two germline ends. In DNA form, the CDR3 reads TGCGCCAGCAGCTCGGACAGCCCCACAGATACGCAGTATTTT. It codes for CASSSDSPTDTQYF. The entire variable domain, with the rest obtained from reference TRBV5-1 and TRBJ2-3, is as follows: KAGVTQTPRYLIKTRGQQVTLSCSPISGHRSVSWYQQTPGQGLQFLFEYFSETQRNKGNFPGRFSGRQFSNSRSEMNVSTLELGDSALYLCASSSDSPTDTQYFGPGTRLTVL.

V usage is TRBV5-5 and J usage is TRBJ2-1; 9 positions match TRBD1. V lost 3 bases and J lost 12; bases outside the gene matches: 13. CDR3 length: 15 amino acids. Germline V gene data show CDR1 as SGHKS and CDR2 as YYEKEE (reference sequence). The CDR3: CASSSGDRALRGQFF. CDR3 nucleotides: TGTGCCAGCAGCTCCGGGGACAGGGCCCTTAGGGGGCAGTTCTTC.

As regards this clonotype: The junction departs from the called germline gene at one end, perhaps through a read error. J is TRBJ2-5 and V is TRBV5-5; weak D call: TRBD2 (5 bases). Germline loops: CDR1 SGHKS, CDR2 YYEKEE (reference sequence). This CDR3 is 16 amino acids long. The CDR3 region is CVSSLDHVGLGETQYF. CDR3 in DNA: TGTGTCAGCAGCTTGGATCATGTAGGACTGGGGGAGACCCAGTACTTC.

The J gene is TRBJ1-1, the V gene TRBV12-3 or TRBV12-4; D is ambiguous. The CDR3 covers 14 residues. Trimming removed 2 bases from V and 1 base from J, with 8 bases in between. The CDR3 bases are TGTGCCAGCAGTTTAAGCTGGGGGAACACTGAAGCTTTCTTT. It yields the protein CASSLSWGNTEAFF.

This clonotype appeared a few times. This chain links TRBV20-1 with TRBJ1-5, with 9 bases that match TRBD1. The junction had 15 bases not matched to a gene; V was cut back by 3 bases and J by 6 bases. The germline gives CDR1 DFQATT, CDR2 SNEGSKA (reference sequence). This CDR3 contains 17 residues. DNA for the CDR3: TGCAGTGCTAGCGTCGTCAGAGGGGACAGGGAAAGTCAGCCCCAGCATTTT. Residues: CSASVVRGDRESQPQHF.

This clonotype has more than one count but fewer than ten. The CDR3 DNA reads TGTGCCAGCAGCGCGACAACCGGACAGGGCGGCGGCTACACCTTC. Translating it yields CASSATTGQGGGYTF. This rearrangement joins TRBV9 to TRBJ1-2; 8 bases align to TRBD1. After removal of 3 bases from V and 8 bases from J, the junction contained 12 bases not matched to a gene. Germline V lookup: CDR1 SGDLS, CDR2 YYNGEE. The CDR3 consists of 15 residues.

As for this clonotype: One junction end disagrees with the germline gene, perhaps due to a read error. This chain connects TRBV4-1 to TRBJ2-7; either TRBD1 or TRBD2 may fit D (5 bases each). CDR1 MGHRA and CDR2 YSYEKL come from the germline V gene. This CDR3 comprises 14 residues. The CDR3 region has the DNA TGTGCCATCAGCCCCGTGATCTTCGGGGCCGAGCAGTACTTC. As protein: CAISPVIFGAEQYF.

This clonotype was found many times. The chain combines TRBV5-1 with TRBJ2-3; 8 bases agree with TRBD1. This CDR3 contains 15 residues. The junction had 2 bases not matched to a gene; V was cut back by 1 base and J by 1 base. From germline, CDR1 is SGHRS and CDR2 YFSETQ. The CDR3 sequence: CASSLTGQGTDTQYF. Written as DNA, the CDR3 is TGCGCCAGCAGCTTGACGGGACAGGGCACAGATACGCAGTATTTT. The complete variable domain, with remaining parts taken from reference TRBV5-1 and TRBJ2-3, reads KAGVTQTPRYLIKTRGQQVTLSCSPISGHRSVSWYQQTPGQGLQFLFEYFSETQRNKGNFPGRFSGRQFSNSRSEMNVSTLELGDSALYLCASSLTGQGTDTQYFGPGTRLTVL.

This clonotype was observed a few times. The chain combines TRBV12-3 or TRBV12-4 with TRBJ2-2; TRBD1 agrees at 7 bases. V trimming: 6 bases; J trimming: 5 bases; junction bases outside the gene matches: 6. The CDR3 is 14 amino acids. The CDR3 reads CASRQAQGTGELFF. The CDR3 DNA follows: TGTGCCAGCAGACAGGCACAGGGGACCGGGGAGCTGTTTTTT.

This chain joins TRBV9 and TRBJ2-5, with a possible D match to TRBD1 (6 bases). The germline V gene has CDR1 SGDLS and CDR2 YYNGEE. Trimming took 0 bases from V and 3 from J, leaving 12 bases between them. The CDR3 totals 15 residues. The CDR3 nucleotides read TGTGCCAGCAGCGTAGCCTTTGGGACAAAAGAGACCCAGTACTTC. Its translation: CASSVAFGTKETQYF.

The chain links TRBV12-3 or TRBV12-4 to TRBJ1-3; 7 positions match TRBD1. The CDR3 has 13 amino acids. V lost 5 bases and J lost 4; bases outside the gene matches: 2. CDR3 sequence (DNA): TGTGCCAGCAGTACAGGGGAGGGAAACACCATATATTTT. This encodes CASSTGEGNTIYF.

The sample holds a few counts of this clonotype. The chain uses TRBV5-1 and TRBJ2-5; a possible D gene is TRBD2 (6 bases). Deletions cut 2 bases from V and 4 bases from J, with 12 bases between. This CDR3 spans 14 amino acids. Germline CDR1 and CDR2: SGHRS and YFSETQ. CDR3 sequence: CASSFDGTPETQYF. CDR3 nucleotide sequence: TGCGCCAGCAGCTTCGATGGGACTCCAGAGACCCAGTACTTC.

This clonotype was detected once. The chain carries TRBV6-1 and TRBJ2-1; D call uncertain. The CDR3 loop spans 15 amino acids. The germline V and J ends were trimmed by 4 bases and 5 bases, with 15 bases remaining between them. Germline V gene sequence: CDR1 MNHNS, CDR2 SASEGT. Here the CDR3 reads CASSGTSIKDNEQFF. CDR3 coding DNA: TGTGCCAGCAGTGGGACCTCGATTAAGGACAATGAGCAGTTCTTC.